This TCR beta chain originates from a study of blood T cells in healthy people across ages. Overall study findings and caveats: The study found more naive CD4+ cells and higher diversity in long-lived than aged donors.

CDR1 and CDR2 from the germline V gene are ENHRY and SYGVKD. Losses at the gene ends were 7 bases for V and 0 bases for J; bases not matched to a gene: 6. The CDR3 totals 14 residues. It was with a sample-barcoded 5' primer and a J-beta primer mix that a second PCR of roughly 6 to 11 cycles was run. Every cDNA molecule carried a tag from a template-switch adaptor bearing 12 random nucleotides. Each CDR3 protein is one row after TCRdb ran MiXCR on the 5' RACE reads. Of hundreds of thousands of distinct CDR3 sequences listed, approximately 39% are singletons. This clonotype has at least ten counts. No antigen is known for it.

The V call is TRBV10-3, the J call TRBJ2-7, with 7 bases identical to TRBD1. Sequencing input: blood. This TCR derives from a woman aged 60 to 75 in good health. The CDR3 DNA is TGTGCCATCACCAACCGGGACAGCTCCTACGAGCAGTACTTC. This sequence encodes CAITNRDSSYEQYF.